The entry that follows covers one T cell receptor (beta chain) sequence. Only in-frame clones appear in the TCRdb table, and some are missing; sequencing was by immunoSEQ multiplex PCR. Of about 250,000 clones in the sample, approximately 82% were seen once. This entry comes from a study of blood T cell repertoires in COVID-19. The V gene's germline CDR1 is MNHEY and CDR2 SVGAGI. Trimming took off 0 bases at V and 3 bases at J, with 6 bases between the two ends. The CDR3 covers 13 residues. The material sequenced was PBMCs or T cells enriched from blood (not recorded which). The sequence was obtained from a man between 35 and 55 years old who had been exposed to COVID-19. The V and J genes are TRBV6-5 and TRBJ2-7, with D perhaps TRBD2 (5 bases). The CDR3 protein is CASSYSDYYEQYF. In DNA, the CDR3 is TGTGCCAGCAGTTACTCTGACTACTACGAGCAGTACTTC.